A selection of T cell receptor beta chains follows, all from one sample in a study of shared clonotypes between healthy human individuals. The repertoire was sequenced with immunoSEQ multiplex PCR; TCRdb's copy has only in-frame clones and lacks some. The data hold some 550,000 clones, with 95% to 98% observed a single time. Sequencing was carried out using naive CD4+ T cells sorted from blood. The receptors shown here come from a woman aged 25 to 39 in good health. Both conserved end residues are part of each CDR3. Each record gives: clone size, D gene, J gene, V gene, CDR3 DNA, CDR3 protein. D genes are given only for firm matches. Size tells how often a clone was seen (once, few, many) or the class of an expanded clone, and some rows leave it out.

-,-,TRBJ1-5,TRBV27,TGTGCCAGCAGTCTGCCGGCCTTAGAACTCAAAAATCAGCCCCAGCATTTT,CASSLPALELKNQPQHF
-,-,TRBJ1-1,TRBV29-1,TGCAGCGTTGGGGGCAATGGGGCACTTGAGGCTGAAGCTTTCTTT,CSVGGNGALEAEAFF
-,-,TRBJ2-7,TRBV10-3,TGTGCCGCGGGCCGGGGGCGCGACGAGCAGTACTTC,CAAGRGRDEQYF
once,-,TRBJ2-5,TRBV2,TGTGCCAGCAGTGAATGGTTAGGGTGGGGCCAAGAGACCCAGTACTTC,CASSEWLGWGQETQYF
-,-,TRBJ1-4,TRBV5-1,TGCGCCAGCAGCCCCAGCAACGGAGAAAAACTGTTTTTT,CASSPSNGEKLFF
-,-,TRBJ2-3,TRBV10-2,TGCGCCAGCGGGAGAACAGATACGCAGTATTTT,CASGRTDTQYF
-,-,TRBJ2-5,TRBV20-1,TGCAGTGCTGACCAAGAGACCCAGTACTTC,CSADQETQYF
-,TRBD1,TRBJ1-6,TRBV7-8,TGTGCCAGCAGCTTAAGAGGGGGCGATTCACCCCTCCACTTT,CASSLRGGDSPLHF
-,-,TRBJ1-1,TRBV6-6,TGTGCCAGCAGTTTTACAGACATGAACACTGAAGCTTTCTTT,CASSFTDMNTEAFF
-,-,TRBJ2-3,TRBV2,TGTGCCAGCAGAATGTTTGAGCAGGCAGATACGCAGTATTTT,CASRMFEQADTQYF
-,TRBD1,TRBJ2-2,TRBV18,TGTGCCAGCTCACTACAGGGGGCATTATACACCGGGGAGCTGTTTTTT,CASSLQGALYTGELFF
-,-,TRBJ1-4,TRBV5-1,TGCGCCAGCAGCTTGTGGGCTACTAATGAAAAACTGTTTTTT,CASSLWATNEKLFF
-,-,TRBJ1-2,TRBV11-2,TGTGCCAGCAGCTTTCAGAATCACTATGGCTACACCTTC,CASSFQNHYGYTF
-,-,TRBJ1-3,TRBV15,TGTGCCACCAGCCCTGACTCAGGAAACACCATATATTTT,CATSPDSGNTIYF
-,-,TRBJ2-1,TRBV6-6,TGTGCCAGCAGACGGGATCTCTACAATGAGCAGTTCTTC,CASRRDLYNEQFF
-,TRBD1,TRBJ1-5,TRBV6-5,TGTGCCAGCAGTAACAACAGGGGGGTTCAGCCCCAGCATTTT,CASSNNRGVQPQHF
-,-,TRBJ1-3,TRBV7-9,TGTGCCAGCACCCTACGAATGACTGGAAACACCATATTTTTT,CASTLRMTGNTIFF
-,-,TRBJ1-5,TRBV19,TGTGCCAGTAGTCGGGCGAGAGATCAGCCCCAGCATTTT,CASSRARDQPQHF
-,-,TRBJ1-1,TRBV28,TGTGCCAGCAGTCCGGACAGTGTGAACACTGAAGCTTTCTTT,CASSPDSVNTEAFF
-,TRBD1,TRBJ1-1,TRBV27,TGTGCCAGCAGTTCCGGACAGGGGGCGTCTGCTGAAGCTTTCTTT,CASSSGQGASAEAFF
-,-,TRBJ1-4,TRBV2,TGTGCCAGCAGCCCTTTCCAGGGTCCTAATGAAAAACTGTTTTTT,CASSPFQGPNEKLFF
-,TRBD2,TRBJ2-1,TRBV5-4,TGTGCCAGCAGCCGAAGCGGGAAGCTGCCCAATGAGCAGTTCTTC,CASSRSGKLPNEQFF
-,TRBD2,TRBJ2-7,TRBV5-1,TGCGCCAGCAGCTTCCTTAGCGGGAGGGCCGTCTCCGAGCAGTACTTC,CASSFLSGRAVSEQYF
-,-,TRBJ1-1,TRBV19,TGTGCCAGTAGTTTGATGTGGGGGCCGAACACTGAAGCTTTCTTT,CASSLMWGPNTEAFF
-,TRBD2,TRBJ2-5,TRBV5-4,TGTGCCAGCAGCTCTAAACTAGCGGAAGAGACCCAGTACTTC,CASSSKLAEETQYF
few,-,TRBJ1-2,TRBV28,TGTGCCAGCAGGGTGGGGTCGGACTATGGCTACACCTTC,CASRVGSDYGYTF
-,TRBD2,TRBJ2-2,TRBV11-1,TGTGCCAGCGGACTAGAGAACACCGGGGAGCTGTTTTTT,CASGLENTGELFF
-,-,TRBJ1-5,TRBV19,TGTGCCAGTAGTATAATAAGGGCCAATCAGCCCCAGCATTTT,CASSIIRANQPQHF
-,-,TRBJ1-5,TRBV6-5,TGTGCCACAAGCCAGGTGCGGAATCAGCCCCAGCATTTT,CATSQVRNQPQHF
once,-,TRBJ2-7,TRBV5-6,TGTGCCAGCAGCTCACAGAGGACAGCGGGTGGCGAGCAGTACTTC,CASSSQRTAGGEQYF
-,-,TRBJ1-4,TRBV19,TGTGCCAGTAGGCCTACTGAGTTTAATGAAAAACTGTTTTTT,CASRPTEFNEKLFF